The 5 T cell receptor beta chains presented below share a single source sample, sequenced in a study of blood T cell repertoires in COVID-19. TCRdb's copy holds only in-frame clones and misses some; the assay was immunoSEQ multiplex PCR. Found here are some 400,000 clones, about 87% of them singletons; the top ten hold over 2%. The sample taken for sequencing was peripheral blood. All receptors derive from a woman aged 60-70 years with COVID-19, enrolled during active disease.

This clone was seen a single time. The chain employs TRBV5-6 and TRBJ2-2, with 8 bases matching TRBD1. The CDR3 has 16 residues. The J segment lost 3 bases and the V segment lost 4 bases, leaving 8 bases of the junction unmatched. Germline V gene data show CDR1 as SGHDT and CDR2 as YYEEEE. For the CDR3, the DNA is TGTGCCAGCAGCCGCGCCCAGGGGGCCTACACCGGGGAGCTGTTTTTT. Protein: CASSRAQGAYTGELFF.

This chain connects TRBV10-1 to TRBJ2-5, with D maybe TRBD2 (5 bases). CDR3 length: 13 residues. V was trimmed by 6 bases and J by 14 bases, leaving 22 bases between them. CDR1 and CDR2 (germline): WNHNN, SYGVQD (reference sequence). The CDR3: CASSGIEYELAYF. The CDR3 DNA follows: TGCGCCAGCAGCGGGATTGAGTACGAACTCGCCTACTTC.

The chain joins TRBV28 to TRBJ1-5; a possible D gene is TRBD1 (5 bases). The V gene's germline CDR1 is MDHEN and CDR2 SYDVKM. This CDR3 is 13 amino acids long. Trimming took 2 bases from V and 8 from J, leaving 10 bases between them. CDR3 protein: CASSLAGLKPQHF. The CDR3, as DNA: TGTGCCAGCAGTTTAGCGGGACTCAAGCCCCAGCATTTT. Full variable domain (outside the CDR3, taken from reference TRBV28 and TRBJ1-5): DVKVTQSSRYLVKRTGEKVFLECVQDMDHENMFWYRQDPGLGLRLIYFSYDVKMKEKGDIPEGYSVSREKKERFSLILESASTNQTSMYLCASSLAGLKPQHFGDGTRLSIL.

The rearrangement links TRBV7-3 to TRBJ1-1; no firm D call. The V gene's germline CDR1 is SGHTA and CDR2 FQGTGA. This CDR3 is built from 13 residues. V was trimmed by 2 bases and J by 4 bases, leaving 8 bases between them. DNA of the CDR3: TGTGCCAGCAGCTTACTCACGAGCACTGAAGCTTTCTTT. Protein: CASSLLTSTEAFF.

The V and J genes are TRBV11-2 and TRBJ2-1; D remains ambiguous. V lost 6 bases, J lost 0 bases, and 12 bases lay in between. CDR3 length equals 15 residues. Germline V gene lookup returns CDR1 SGHAT and CDR2 FQNNGV. The CDR3 DNA reads as TGTGCCAGCAGTCAAGGCGGCAGCTCCTACAATGAGCAGTTCTTC. As protein: CASSQGGSSYNEQFF.